This T cell receptor beta chain was observed in a study of T cells expressing NK-cell markers (TCRdb year 2020). Looking at the study overall: About 8 donors provided sorted CD3+CD56+NKG2C+, CD3+CD56+NKG2C- and CD3+CD56-NKG2C+ T-cell subsets, whose TCR beta-chain repertoires were profiled. The eight sequenced donors were randomly selected healthy volunteers, three men and five women. Among the eight sequenced donors, seven were HCMV-seropositive and one was HCMV-seronegative. The libraries were sequenced on Illumina HiSeq 2000/2500, MiSeq or NextSeq, producing 2 x 150 bp reads.

For this clonotype: There is no known antigen for this receptor.

The paper as a whole reports these results and caveats: In over 5 donors, the dominant CD3+CD56+NKG2C+ clonotypes were among the top 10 CD8+ clonotypes and accounted for about 1.0-7.5% of CD8+ T cells. It remained unclear whether the expanded NKG2C-expressing T cell clones were specific for HCMV antigens. Those dominant clonotypes were again the most abundant among CD3+CD56-NKG2C+ cells in a handful of donors, at roughly 28.3-60.1%.

To determine HCMV serostatus, a commercial ELISA kit was used to detect HCMV-specific IgG in serum. Peripheral blood mononuclear cells were isolated from blood by Ficoll density gradient centrifugation. The sample was run on an Illumina HiSeq 2000. 5'RACE template switching, by which a universal primer site and unique molecular identifiers were added, was used to make TCR beta cDNA libraries. cDNA synthesis was primed from the TCR beta constant segment and was followed by two successive PCR amplification steps. The study's processing was this. MIGEC was used to demultiplex reads and group reads by UMI, and MiTCR was used to assemble and quantify clonotypes. To exclude erroneous sequences, any TCR cDNA sequence not supported by at least two reads was discarded. The tcR package was used for downstream repertoire analysis, and clonotypes were matched across fractions by CDR3 nucleotide sequence plus V segment. VDJmatch was used to annotate antigen specificity against VDJdb, with one amino acid substitution in CDR3 allowed. TCRdb reprocessed the reads and lists each CDR3 protein sequence as a single entry, with no DNA. These V and J calls rely on TCRdb rather than the paper's analysis. This sample's clone table shows approximately 150,000 distinct CDR3 sequences. About 18% of the sample lies in the top ten.

This sequence originates from a woman aged 18-69 years in good health. The sequenced sample consisted of blood T cells: a sorted CD56 or NKG2C T cell subset, CD4+ or CD8+ T cells, or bulk PBMC T cells (not recorded which).

The encoded CDR3 is CASSVGNSGGAFSTDTQYF. This chain is built from TRBV4-2 and TRBJ2-3; TCRdb designates TRBD2, a call that cannot be tested without DNA. The germline V gene gives CDR1 as LGHNA and CDR2 as YNFKEQ. The CDR3 numbers 19 residues from cysteine through phenylalanine. The entry carries no DNA sequence.